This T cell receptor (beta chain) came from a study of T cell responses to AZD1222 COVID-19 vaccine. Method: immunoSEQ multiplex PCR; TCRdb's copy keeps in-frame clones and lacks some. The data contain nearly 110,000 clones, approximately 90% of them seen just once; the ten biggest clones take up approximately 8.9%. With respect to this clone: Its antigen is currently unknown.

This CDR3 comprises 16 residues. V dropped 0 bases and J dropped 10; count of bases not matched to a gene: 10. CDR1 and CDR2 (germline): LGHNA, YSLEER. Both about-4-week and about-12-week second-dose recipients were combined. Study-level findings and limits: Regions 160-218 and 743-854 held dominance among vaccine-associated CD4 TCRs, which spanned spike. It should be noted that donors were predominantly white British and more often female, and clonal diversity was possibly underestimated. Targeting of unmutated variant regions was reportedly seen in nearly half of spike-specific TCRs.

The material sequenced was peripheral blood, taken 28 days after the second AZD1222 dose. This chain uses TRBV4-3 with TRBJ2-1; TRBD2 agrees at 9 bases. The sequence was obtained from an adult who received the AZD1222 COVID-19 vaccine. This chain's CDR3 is CASSQEWLAGAREQFF. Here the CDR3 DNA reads TGCGCCAGCAGCCAAGAGTGGTTAGCGGGAGCGAGGGAGCAGTTCTTC.